This TCR beta chain was recovered during a study of T cell responses to AZD1222 COVID-19 vaccine. This clone was recorded once. In germline, CDR1 is SNHLY, CDR2 FYNNEI. V was shortened by 4 bases and J by 5 bases, with 14 bases between the two germline ends. This CDR3 contains 14 residues. Generated by immunoSEQ multiplex PCR, the TCRdb table keeps only in-frame clones and is missing some. The sample lists roughly 180,000 clones; around 87% were seen once. The source is an adult in good health. Here the sequenced sample was peripheral blood, taken on day 0 of MenACWY control vaccination. The chain links TRBV2 to TRBJ2-5; D tentatively reads TRBD1 or TRBD2 (5 bases each). The CDR3 nucleotides read TGTGCCAGCAGTGGCAGGGCGGGCGCGGAGACCCAGTACTTC. It yields the protein CASSGRAGAETQYF.